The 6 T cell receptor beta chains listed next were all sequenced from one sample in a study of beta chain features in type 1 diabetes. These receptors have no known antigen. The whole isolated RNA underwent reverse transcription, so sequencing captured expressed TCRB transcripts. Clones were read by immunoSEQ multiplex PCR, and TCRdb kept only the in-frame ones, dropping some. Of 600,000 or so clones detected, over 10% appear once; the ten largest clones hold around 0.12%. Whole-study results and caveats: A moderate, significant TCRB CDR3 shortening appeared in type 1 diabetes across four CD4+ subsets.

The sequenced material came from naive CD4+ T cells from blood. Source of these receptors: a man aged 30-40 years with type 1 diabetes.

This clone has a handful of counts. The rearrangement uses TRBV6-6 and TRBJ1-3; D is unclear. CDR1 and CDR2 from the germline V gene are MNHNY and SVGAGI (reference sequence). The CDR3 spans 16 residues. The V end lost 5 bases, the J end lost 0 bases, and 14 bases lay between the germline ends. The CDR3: CASSPFQASSGNTIYF. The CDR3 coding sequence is TGTGCCAGCAGTCCATTCCAGGCCTCCTCTGGAAACACCATATATTTT.

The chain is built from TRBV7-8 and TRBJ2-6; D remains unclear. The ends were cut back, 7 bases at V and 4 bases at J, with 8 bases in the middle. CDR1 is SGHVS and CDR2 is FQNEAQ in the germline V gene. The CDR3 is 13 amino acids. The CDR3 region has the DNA TGTGCCAGCAAGTCGGCCGGGGCCAACGTCCTGACTTTC. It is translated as CASKSAGANVLTF.

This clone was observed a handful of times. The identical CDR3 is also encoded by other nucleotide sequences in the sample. The CDR3 loop reads CASSVGQGLTDTQYF. For the CDR3, the DNA is TGTGCCAGCAGCGTCGGTCAGGGGCTTACAGATACGCAGTATTTT. The chain employs TRBV9 and TRBJ2-3, with TRBD1 as a possible D gene (6 bases). The CDR3 contains 15 residues. Germline CDR1 and CDR2: SGDLS and YYNGEE. V lost 2 bases and J lost 3, with 13 bases in between.

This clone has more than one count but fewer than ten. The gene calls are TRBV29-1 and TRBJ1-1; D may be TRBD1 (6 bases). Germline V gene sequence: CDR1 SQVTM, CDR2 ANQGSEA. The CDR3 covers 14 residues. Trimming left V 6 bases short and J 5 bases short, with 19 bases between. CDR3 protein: CSVGQQGLGTEAFF. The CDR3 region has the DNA TGCAGCGTGGGACAACAGGGTTTGGGGACTGAAGCTTTCTTT.

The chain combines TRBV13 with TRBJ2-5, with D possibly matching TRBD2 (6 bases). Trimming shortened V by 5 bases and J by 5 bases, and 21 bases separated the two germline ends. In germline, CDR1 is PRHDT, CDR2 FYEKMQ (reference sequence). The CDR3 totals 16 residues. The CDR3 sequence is CASSPLPQPGGETQYF. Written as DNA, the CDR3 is TGTGCCAGCAGCCCCCTACCTCAACCTGGGGGGGAGACCCAGTACTTC.

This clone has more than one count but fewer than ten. The CDR3 loop reads CAWSVWGVQSSYEQYF. Here the CDR3 DNA reads TGTGCCTGGAGTGTCTGGGGGGTCCAGAGCTCCTACGAGCAGTACTTC. This chain connects TRBV30 to TRBJ2-7, with TRBD2 as a possible D gene (6 bases). CDR3 size: 16 residues. The ends were cut back, 0 bases at V and 0 bases at J, with 15 bases in the middle. Per germline, CDR1 GTSNPN and CDR2 SVGIG (reference sequence). The full variable domain, rest sourced from reference TRBV30 and TRBJ2-7, is SQTIHQWPATLVQPVGSPLSLECTVEGTSNPNLYWYRQAAGRGLQLLFYSVGIGQISSEVPQNLSASRPQDRQFILSSKKLLLSDSGFYLCAWSVWGVQSSYEQYFGPGTRLTVT.